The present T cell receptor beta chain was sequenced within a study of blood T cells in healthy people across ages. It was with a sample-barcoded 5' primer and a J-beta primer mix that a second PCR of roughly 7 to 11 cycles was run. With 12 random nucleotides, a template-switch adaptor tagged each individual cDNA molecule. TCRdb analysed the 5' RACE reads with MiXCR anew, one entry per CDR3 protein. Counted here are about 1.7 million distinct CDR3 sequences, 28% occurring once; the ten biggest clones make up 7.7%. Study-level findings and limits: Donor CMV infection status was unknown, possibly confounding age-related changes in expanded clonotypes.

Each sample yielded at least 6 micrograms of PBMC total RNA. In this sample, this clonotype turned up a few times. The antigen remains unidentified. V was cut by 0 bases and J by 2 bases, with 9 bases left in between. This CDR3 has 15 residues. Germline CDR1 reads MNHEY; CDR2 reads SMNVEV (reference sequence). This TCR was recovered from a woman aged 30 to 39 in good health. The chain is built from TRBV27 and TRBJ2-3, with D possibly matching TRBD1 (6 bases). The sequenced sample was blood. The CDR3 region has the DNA TGTGCCAGCAGTTTATCCTACAGGGCCACAGATACGCAGTATTTT. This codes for CASSLSYRATDTQYF.